The 13 T cell receptor beta chains listed next were all sequenced from one sample in a study of cytomegalovirus exposure and HLA in healthy donors. The PCR employed 60 Vbeta primers together with 13 Jbeta primers. Only in-frame clones appear in the TCRdb table, and some are missing; sequencing was by immunoSEQ multiplex PCR. This sample carries 130,000 or so clones, with approximately 1.5% going to the ten biggest clones. The sequencing input was PBMCs. All receptors come from a woman aged 40 to 55 in good health and CMV-seronegative.

J is TRBJ1-5 and V is TRBV6-1, with D possibly matching TRBD1 (5 bases). The CDR3 sequence is 13 residues long. In germline, CDR1 is MNHNS, CDR2 SASEGT. Trimming shortened V by 8 bases and J by 3 bases, and 11 bases separated the two germline ends. The CDR3 protein is CASSRQPNQPQHF. In DNA, the CDR3 is TGTGCCAGCTCGAGACAGCCCAATCAGCCCCAGCATTTT.

The chain employs TRBV7-2 and TRBJ2-7; 7 positions agree with TRBD2. CDR1 is SGHTA, CDR2 FQGNSA, per germline. CDR3 length: 14 residues. Losses at the gene ends were 0 bases for V and 6 bases for J; bases not matched to a gene: 5. The CDR3 DNA is TGTGCCAGCAGCTTAGCTACTAGCGTTGGCGAGCAGTACTTC. As protein: CASSLATSVGEQYF.

V is TRBV4-3 and J is TRBJ1-4, with D perhaps TRBD1 (5 bases). Germline CDR1 is LGHNA and CDR2 is YSLEER. Trimming left V 1 base short and J 13 bases short, with 16 bases between. The CDR3 sequence is 14 residues long. This chain's CDR3 is CASSQGGRVEGLFF. The CDR3, as DNA: TGCGCCAGCAGCCAAGGTGGCAGGGTGGAAGGACTGTTTTTT.

The rearrangement joins TRBV2 to TRBJ1-2, with D perhaps TRBD1 (6 bases). The CDR3 runs 14 residues. The V and J ends lost 3 bases and 8 bases respectively, with 16 bases between them. The germline gives CDR1 SNHLY, CDR2 FYNNEI. The CDR3 DNA follows: TGTGCCAGCAGTGAGGAAACAGGGAGCGGCGGCTACACCTTC. Translation: CASSEETGSGGYTF. The variable domain in full, completed from reference TRBV2 and TRBJ1-2, reads EPEVTQTPSHQVTQMGQEVILRCVPISNHLYFYWYRQILGQKVEFLVSFYNNEISEKSEIFDDQFSVERPDGSNFTLKIRSTKLEDSAMYFCASSEETGSGGYTFGSGTRLTVV.

V and J are TRBV7-2 and TRBJ2-1, with a weak D call TRBD1 (7 bases). In germline, CDR1 is SGHTA, CDR2 FQGNSA. The CDR3 totals 15 residues. The V gene lost 4 bases and the J gene lost 0 bases, with 10 bases spanning the gap. CDR3 region: CASSSRGASYNEQFF. The CDR3 DNA follows: TGTGCCAGCAGCTCCAGGGGGGCCTCCTACAATGAGCAGTTCTTC.

The gene calls are TRBV5-1 and TRBJ2-5, with unresolved D. Trimming cost V 0 bases and J 2 bases, with 8 bases left between them. CDR3 size: 14 residues. CDR1 is SGHRS, CDR2 YFSETQ, per germline. Written as DNA, the CDR3 is TGCGCCAGCAGCTTGGCCGCGCCTCAAGAGACCCAGTACTTC. Its protein is CASSLAAPQETQYF.

The rearrangement uses TRBV4-3 and TRBJ2-5, with a weak D call TRBD2 (6 bases). V was cut by 0 bases and J by 5 bases, with 10 bases left in between. Germline V lookup: CDR1 LGHNA, CDR2 YSLEER. The CDR3 totals 14 residues. In DNA, the CDR3 is TGCGCCAGCAGCCAAGAGTGGGGGGTCGAGACCCAGTACTTC. Its protein is CASSQEWGVETQYF.

This chain joins TRBV18 and TRBJ2-7; no clear D. CDR3 length: 12 residues. The V end was cut by 6 bases, the J end by 2 bases, with 8 bases between. Germline V gene data show CDR1 as KGHSH and CDR2 as LQKENI. CDR3 nucleotide sequence: TGTGCCAGCTCGTACAGAACCTACGAGCAGTACTTC. Amino acid sequence: CASSYRTYEQYF.

The genes are TRBV4-3 and TRBJ2-1, with D perhaps TRBD2 (7 bases). Germline V gene sequence: CDR1 LGHNA, CDR2 YSLEER. V gave up 2 bases and J gave up 2 bases, with 19 bases separating them. The CDR3 is 18 amino acids. DNA for the CDR3: TGCGCCAGCAGCCAACACTGGGCCGTGGGGGGGCCCTACAATGAGCAGTTCTTC. The encoded protein is CASSQHWAVGGPYNEQFF.

The rearrangement joins TRBV20-1 to TRBJ2-2; D gene uncertain. V lost 6 bases and J 7 bases, leaving 9 bases between the germline ends. Germline V gives CDR1 DFQATT, CDR2 SNEGSKA (reference sequence). CDR3 length: 11 residues. CDR3 sequence: CSANLNGELFF. In DNA, the CDR3 is TGCAGTGCCAACTTGAACGGGGAGCTGTTTTTT.

The chain carries TRBV9 and TRBJ2-1; no definite D call. Germline CDR1 is SGDLS and CDR2 is YYNGEE. This CDR3 has 16 amino acids. V was cut by 1 base and J by 0 bases, with 11 bases left in between. Here the CDR3 DNA reads TGTGCCAGCAGCGTACTAGACTCGATCTCCTACAATGAGCAGTTCTTC. This translates into CASSVLDSISYNEQFF. Drawing the rest from reference TRBV9 and TRBJ2-1, the complete variable domain is DSGVTQTPKHLITATGQRVTLRCSPRSGDLSVYWYQQSLDQGLQFLIQYYNGEERAKGNILERFSAQQFPDLHSELNLSSLELGDSALYFCASSVLDSISYNEQFFGPGTRLTVL.

This rearrangement joins TRBV5-1 to TRBJ2-6, with D possibly matching TRBD2 (5 bases). Trimming stripped 1 base from V and 3 bases from J, with 17 bases between. The CDR3 loop spans 18 amino acids. Germline V gene lookup returns CDR1 SGHRS and CDR2 YFSETQ. CDR3 sequence (DNA): TGCGCCAGCAGCTTGTGGGCAGCTACGACTAATGGGGCCAACGTCCTGACTTTC. This sequence encodes CASSLWAATTNGANVLTF.

This chain uses TRBV5-5 with TRBJ2-2; 7 bases are a match to TRBD1. The V gene's germline CDR1 is SGHKS and CDR2 YYEKEE (reference sequence). V was clipped by 3 bases and J by 6 bases; unmatched bases: 11. The CDR3 spans 16 residues. The CDR3 is CASSWELGRGSGELFF. CDR3 bases: TGTGCCAGCAGCTGGGAGTTAGGCAGGGGGTCCGGGGAGCTGTTTTTT.